Given below is one TCR beta chain in context. Per the germline V gene, CDR1 is SNHLY and CDR2 is FYNNEI. With V trimmed by 7 bases and J by 5 bases, 6 bases remained unmatched. The CDR3 extends over 13 amino acids. TCRs were sequenced from a few patients responding to pembrolizumab. This sample was taken from a study of PD-1 blockade in mismatch repair-deficient tumors. TCRdb's table, derived via immunoSEQ multiplex PCR, lists solely in-frame clones and lacks some. The repertoire includes over 100,000 clones, about 80% of them detected once, and 4% to 6% sits in the top ten. The starting material was peripheral blood, obtained about 60 weeks after starting pembrolizumab. The chain links TRBV2 to TRBJ2-5; 8 bases match TRBD1. The receptor's source is an adult with mismatch repair-deficient cancer. CDR3 sequence: CASTTGVWETQYF. DNA of the CDR3: TGTGCCAGCACGACAGGGGTATGGGAGACCCAGTACTTC. The full variable domain, with the rest looked up from reference TRBV2 and TRBJ2-5, is EPEVTQTPSHQVTQMGQEVILRCVPISNHLYFYWYRQILGQKVEFLVSFYNNEISEKSEIFDDQFSVERPDGSNFTLKIRSTKLEDSAMYFCASTTGVWETQYFGPGTRLLVL.